The 32 T cell receptor beta chains below come from one sample, sequenced in a study of T cell responses to AZD1222 COVID-19 vaccine. Measured with immunoSEQ multiplex PCR; TCRdb has only the in-frame clones, and not every one. This repertoire shows some 150,000 clones, nearly 90% found once; its top ten account for about 4.9%. Sequenced here: peripheral blood, sampled 28 days after the second dose of the MenACWY control vaccine. The receptors come from an adult who received the MenACWY meningococcal vaccine as a control.

The genes are TRBV5-4 and TRBJ2-3, with D perhaps being TRBD1 or TRBD2 (5 bases each). The ends were cut back, 4 bases at V and 2 bases at J, with 14 bases in the middle. Germline V gene lookup returns CDR1 SGHNT and CDR2 YYREEE (reference sequence). The CDR3 sequence is 15 residues long. Written as DNA, the CDR3 is TGTGCCAGCAGCCCGAGGGGAGAGCACACAGATACGCAGTATTTT. This translates into CASSPRGEHTDTQYF.

The chain carries TRBV11-2 and TRBJ2-7; TRBD1 agrees at 9 bases. CDR3 length: 19 residues. Per germline, CDR1 SGHAT and CDR2 FQNNGV. The J segment lost 1 base and the V segment lost 8 bases, leaving 21 bases of the junction unmatched. In DNA, the CDR3 is TGTGCCAGCCGCACCTGGGAGGGACAGGGAACCTTTGGGTCCTACGAGCAGTACTTC. Translation: CASRTWEGQGTFGSYEQYF.

The chain carries TRBV6-5 and TRBJ1-2; D is perhaps TRBD1 (5 bases). Germline lookup yields CDR1 MNHEY and CDR2 SVGAGI. Trimming left V 0 bases short and J 6 bases short, with 14 bases between. This CDR3 comprises 15 residues. CDR3 sequence reads: CASSYSEGRVDGYTF. CDR3 in DNA: TGTGCCAGCAGTTACTCCGAGGGCAGGGTGGATGGCTACACCTTC.

The J gene is TRBJ1-1, the V gene TRBV18; tentative D call: TRBD1 (6 bases). This CDR3 is built from 13 residues. Germline CDR1 and CDR2: KGHSH and LQKENI. V gave up 6 bases and J gave up 2 bases, with 10 bases separating them. CDR3 protein: CASSRQVNTEAFF. Written as DNA, the CDR3 is TGTGCCAGCTCTCGACAGGTTAACACTGAAGCTTTCTTT.

The chain employs TRBV30 and TRBJ1-4; D not certain. V was trimmed by 8 bases and J by 4 bases, leaving 11 bases between them. Germline V lookup: CDR1 GTSNPN, CDR2 SVGIG (reference sequence). The CDR3 is 12 amino acids. The CDR3: CAGGVFNEKLFF. In nucleotides, the CDR3 is TGTGCCGGTGGGGTCTTTAATGAAAAACTGTTTTTT.

This clone was detected only a few times. The chain couples TRBV4-3 to TRBJ1-6; D is undetermined. This CDR3 spans 16 amino acids. V dropped 0 bases and J dropped 8 bases, with 14 bases sitting between them. Germline-derived CDR1 and CDR2 are LGHNA and YSLEER. Here the CDR3 DNA reads TGCGCCAGCAGCCAAGATAGGTTACTTCAGGATTCACCCCTCCACTTT. As protein: CASSQDRLLQDSPLHF.

V is TRBV6-5 and J is TRBJ2-3; D unresolved. Germline lookup yields CDR1 MNHEY and CDR2 SVGAGI. The CDR3 sequence is 13 residues long. V lost 2 bases and J 2 bases, leaving 5 bases between the germline ends. This chain's CDR3 is CASSYDSTDTQYF. The DNA for the CDR3 is TGTGCCAGCAGTTACGACTCCACAGATACGCAGTATTTT.

The CDR3 loop reads CSASEAESSPLHF. CDR3 bases: TGCAGTGCTAGTGAGGCGGAGTCTTCACCCCTCCACTTT. V gene TRBV20-1 combines with J gene TRBJ1-6; no firm D call. The CDR3 totals 13 residues. Germline assignment: CDR1 DFQATT and CDR2 SNEGSKA (reference sequence). Between the trimmed V and J ends, which lost 3 bases and 9 bases, there was a span of 12 bases.

The V gene is TRBV4-2, the J gene TRBJ1-6; D is possibly TRBD1 (6 bases). Germline loops: CDR1 LGHNA, CDR2 YNFKEQ. Trimming took off 4 bases at V and 3 bases at J, with 10 bases between the two ends. The CDR3 length is 15 residues. The CDR3 coding sequence is TGTGCCAGCAGCCTACAGGGTAACTATAATTCACCCCTCCACTTT. This gives the protein CASSLQGNYNSPLHF.

This clone was observed a single time. The genes are TRBV11-2 and TRBJ2-2; D unresolved. CDR3 length equals 14 residues. V dropped 7 bases and J dropped 1 base, with 10 bases sitting between them. CDR1 and CDR2 from the germline V gene are SGHAT and FQNNGV. CDR3 DNA sequence: TGTGCCAGCAACCCTGACGGGAACACCGGGGAGCTGTTTTTT. Protein sequence: CASNPDGNTGELFF. Variable domain in full (rest from reference TRBV11-2 and TRBJ2-2): EAGVAQSPRYKIIEKRQSVAFWCNPISGHATLYWYQQILGQGPKLLIQFQNNGVVDDSQLPKDRFSAERLKGVDSTLKIQPAKLEDSAVYLCASNPDGNTGELFFGEGSRLTVL.

V and J are TRBV11-2 and TRBJ1-2; the D is unclear. The CDR3 is 15 amino acids. V was pared by 2 bases and J by 4 bases, with 14 bases between. CDR1 is SGHAT, CDR2 FQNNGV, per germline. CDR3: CASSLLSAPFYGYTF. CDR3 sequence (DNA): TGTGCCAGCAGCTTATTGTCAGCCCCCTTCTATGGCTACACCTTC.

The J gene is TRBJ1-2, the V gene TRBV28; 9 positions match TRBD1. Germline V gives CDR1 MDHEN, CDR2 SYDVKM. The CDR3 runs to 16 residues. The V and J ends lost 6 bases and 8 bases, in that order; junction bases with no gene match: 16. CDR3 sequence: CASRENGGQGLGGYTF. The CDR3 nucleotides read TGTGCCAGCAGGGAAAACGGGGGACAGGGTCTTGGGGGCTACACCTTC.

The chain is built from TRBV6-5 and TRBJ1-2, with D unclear. Looked up from germline, CDR1 is MNHEY and CDR2 is SVGAGI. The CDR3 sequence is 13 residues long. With 2 bases removed from V and 4 bases from J, the gap between germline ends came to 8 bases. The CDR3 loop reads CASSYLPAYGYTF. CDR3 DNA sequence: TGTGCCAGCAGTTACCTGCCTGCCTATGGCTACACCTTC.

The gene calls are TRBV5-6 and TRBJ2-6, with 7 bases aligning to TRBD1. V gave up 4 bases and J gave up 0 bases; unmatched junction bases: 7. The germline CDR1 and CDR2 sequences are SGHDT and YYEEEE. This CDR3 region has 17 residues. The CDR3 DNA reads TGTGCCAGCAGCCGGGGACAGATAAGCTCTGGGGCCAACGTCCTGACTTTC. Its translation: CASSRGQISSGANVLTF.

The V call is TRBV7-9, the J call TRBJ2-5, with a tentative D call TRBD2 (6 bases). The germline V gene encodes CDR1 SEHNR and CDR2 FQNEAQ (reference sequence). V gave up 1 base and J gave up 1 base, with 16 bases separating them. The CDR3 is 17 residues long. As DNA, the CDR3 is TGTGCCAGCAGCTTAGTCAAGGACTACCCAGGCCAAGAGACCCAGTACTTC. It encodes CASSLVKDYPGQETQYF. Full variable domain (remainder filled in from reference TRBV7-9 and TRBJ2-5): DTGVSQNPRHKITKRGQNVTFRCDPISEHNRLYWYRQTLGQGPEFLTYFQNEAQLEKSRLLSDRFSAERPKGSFSTLEIQRTEQGDSAMYLCASSLVKDYPGQETQYFGPGTRLLVL.

This clone has just one count. The rearrangement uses TRBV7-9 and TRBJ1-2; maybe TRBD1 (5 bases). CDR1 and CDR2 (germline): SEHNR, FQNEAQ (reference sequence). The CDR3 runs 13 residues. Between the trimmed V and J ends, which lost 7 bases and 9 bases, there was a span of 18 bases. The CDR3 reads CASTSTAGTSYTF. The CDR3 DNA reads TGTGCCAGCACCTCCACGGCCGGGACCAGCTACACCTTC.

The V gene is TRBV14, the J gene TRBJ1-1; 8 nucleotides align to TRBD1. This CDR3 contains 13 residues. From germline, CDR1 is SGHDN and CDR2 FVKESK. V dropped 6 bases and J dropped 5; count of bases not matched to a gene: 5. The CDR3 is CASRLQGGTEAFF. CDR3 DNA sequence: TGTGCCAGCAGACTACAGGGGGGTACTGAAGCTTTCTTT. Based on the CDR3 plus reference TRBV14 and TRBJ1-1, the full variable domain is EAGVTQFPSHSVIEKGQTVTLRCDPISGHDNLYWYRRVMGKEIKFLLHFVKESKQDESGMPNNRFLAERTGGTYSTLKVQPAELEDSGVYFCASRLQGGTEAFFGQGTRLTVV.

This chain links TRBV18 with TRBJ1-5, with no clear D. CDR3 length equals 13 residues. The V end was cut by 3 bases, the J end by 5 bases, with 8 bases between. In germline, CDR1 is KGHSH, CDR2 LQKENI. The CDR3 loop is CASSPEGYQPQHF. The CDR3 DNA sequence: TGTGCCAGCTCACCGGAGGGCTATCAGCCCCAGCATTTT.

J is TRBJ2-7 and V is TRBV7-2, with D unresolved. The germline CDR1 and CDR2 sequences are SGHTA and FQGNSA. The germline V and J ends were trimmed by 1 base and 6 bases, with 10 bases remaining between them. This CDR3 contains 13 residues. In DNA, the CDR3 is TGTGCCAGCAGCTTAGTTGACCCTTCCGAGCAGTACTTC. This encodes CASSLVDPSEQYF.

The V call is TRBV29-1, the J call TRBJ1-1; D ambiguous. The CDR3 loop spans 14 amino acids. Germline CDR1 and CDR2: SQVTM and ANQGSEA. V lost 3 bases to trimming and J lost 5 bases, with 16 bases between them. CDR3 residues: CSVDSRPSRTEAFF. DNA of the CDR3: TGCAGCGTTGATTCGAGGCCCAGCAGGACTGAAGCTTTCTTT.

V usage is TRBV11-3 and J usage is TRBJ1-1; 7 bases are a match to TRBD1. V gave up 0 bases and J gave up 10 bases; unmatched junction bases: 5. Germline V gives CDR1 SGHNT, CDR2 YENEEA. This CDR3 has 13 residues. The CDR3, as DNA: TGTGCCAGCAGCTTAGATGAGGGGGCGACAGCTTTCTTT. It translates to CASSLDEGATAFF.

This chain joins TRBV5-1 and TRBJ2-7, with 9 nucleotides matching TRBD2. There are 14 residues in the CDR3. V lost 7 bases to trimming and J lost 3 bases; unmatched junction nucleotides: 8. Germline lookup yields CDR1 SGHRS and CDR2 YFSETQ. This CDR3 reads CASGLVAGDYEQYF. CDR3 sequence (DNA): TGCGCCAGCGGCCTGGTAGCGGGAGACTACGAGCAGTACTTC.

The rearrangement links TRBV18 to TRBJ2-7, with TRBD2 identical over 7 bases. There are 16 residues in the CDR3. Trimming at V came to 0 bases and at J to 3 bases, leaving 8 bases not matched to a gene. The germline CDR1 and CDR2 sequences are KGHSH and LQKENI. The chain's CDR3 is CASSPPASGLFYEQYF. In nucleotides, the CDR3 is TGTGCCAGCTCACCACCAGCTAGCGGATTGTTCTACGAGCAGTACTTC.

V gene TRBV4-3 combines with J gene TRBJ1-1; unclear D gene. The CDR3 contains 14 residues. Germline V gives CDR1 LGHNA, CDR2 YSLEER. V was clipped by 3 bases and J by 6 bases, with 14 bases between them. CDR3 amino acids: CASSQMNRSPEAFF. The CDR3, as DNA: TGCGCCAGCAGCCAGATGAACCGGTCCCCTGAAGCTTTCTTT.

The rearrangement joins TRBV11-2 to TRBJ1-2; TRBD1 is a possible D gene (5 bases). The CDR3 totals 13 residues. Trimming left V 0 bases short and J 6 bases short, with 8 bases between. CDR1 and CDR2 from the germline V gene are SGHAT and FQNNGV. As DNA, the CDR3 is TGTGCCAGCAGCTTAGATCTGGGGGATGGCTACACCTTC. Translated: CASSLDLGDGYTF.

The V gene is TRBV5-5, the J gene TRBJ1-4; TRBD1 might be the D (5 bases). This CDR3 is 13 amino acids long. V was pared by 9 bases and J by 5 bases, with 14 bases between. The germline V gene encodes CDR1 SGHKS and CDR2 YYEKEE (reference sequence). CDR3 sequence reads: CATGGDDNEKLFF. DNA of the CDR3: TGTGCCACCGGCGGGGACGACAATGAAAAACTGTTTTTT.

This clone was seen a handful of times. The J gene is TRBJ2-7, the V gene TRBV6-1, with TRBD1 identical over 10 bases. CDR3 length equals 17 residues. V was pared by 0 bases and J by 5 bases, with 10 bases of the junction left unmatched. The V gene's germline CDR1 is MNHNS and CDR2 SASEGT. CDR3 DNA sequence: TGTGCCAGCAGTGAAGCGCTTGGGACAGGGGTCAGGAACGAGCAGTACTTC. This codes for CASSEALGTGVRNEQYF.

This clone showed up just once. The V and J genes are TRBV20-1 and TRBJ1-2; D perhaps matches TRBD1 (6 bases). Germline-derived CDR1 and CDR2 are DFQATT and SNEGSKA (reference sequence). The CDR3 runs 15 residues. The V end was cut by 3 bases, the J end by 4 bases, with 18 bases between. Here the CDR3 reads CSASGSPGVVYGYTF. CDR3 nucleotide sequence: TGCAGTGCTAGTGGTTCGCCAGGGGTGGTCTATGGCTACACCTTC.

V is TRBV18 and J is TRBJ1-1; perhaps TRBD1 as D (5 bases). CDR3 size: 14 residues. V was pared by 6 bases and J by 11 bases, with 22 bases between. The germline V gene encodes CDR1 KGHSH and CDR2 LQKENI. The CDR3 bases are TGTGCCAGCTCGCCCTTTGGGACGTCCGATGCGGCTTTCTTT. This sequence encodes CASSPFGTSDAAFF.

This chain connects TRBV6-6 to TRBJ1-5; D unclear. V was clipped by 5 bases and J by 0 bases, with 11 bases between them. The length of the CDR3 is 15 residues. CDR1 MNHNY and CDR2 SVGAGI come from the germline V gene (reference sequence). The CDR3 DNA reads TGTGCCAGCAGTCGGACGGGGTATAGCAATCAGCCCCAGCATTTT. Translation: CASSRTGYSNQPQHF.

The CDR3: CATKGGPNTGELFF. DNA for the CDR3: TGTGCCACCAAAGGGGGGCCAAACACCGGGGAGCTGTTTTTT. The J gene is TRBJ2-2, the V gene TRBV24-1; tentatively, D is TRBD1 or TRBD2 (6 bases each). Germline assignment: CDR1 KGHDR and CDR2 SFDVKD. V dropped 8 bases and J dropped 2 bases, with 11 bases sitting between them. The CDR3 runs 14 residues.

Details on this clone: The sample contains more than one DNA sequence encoding this CDR3. V usage is TRBV11-3 and J usage is TRBJ1-1, with D uncertain. The CDR3 has 13 amino acids. Germline V gene lookup returns CDR1 SGHNT and CDR2 YENEEA. Trimming removed 0 bases from V and 5 bases from J, with 7 bases in between. The CDR3 DNA follows: TGTGCCAGCAGCTTAGAGATCGGGACTGAAGCTTTCTTT. Translation gives CASSLEIGTEAFF.